Listed below are T cell receptor beta chains from one sample, sequenced in a study of blood T cell repertoires in COVID-19. Produced via immunoSEQ multiplex PCR; TCRdb's table is partial and in-frame only. The table includes some 180,000 clones, 75% to 90% detected once. Sequencing was carried out using peripheral blood. These receptor sequences come from a woman aged 55-70 years with acute or convalescent COVID-19. CDR3s include the opening cysteine and the closing phenylalanine or tryptophan. Each record gives: clone size, D gene, V gene, J gene, CDR3 protein, CDR3 DNA. A D gene is named only where the DNA matches it firmly. Clone size is stated in some rows and not others, as once, few, many or a class when expanded.

.	.	TRBV3-1/TRBV3-2	TRBJ2-2	CASSIRLAGELFF	TGTGCCAGCAGCATAAGACTAGCCGGGGAGCTGTTTTTT
.	TRBD2	TRBV10-1	TRBJ2-3	CARESGGIVAGGSTDTQYF	TGCGCCAGGGAGAGTGGGGGGATCGTTGCGGGAGGGAGCACAGATACGCAGTATTTT
.	.	TRBV20-1	TRBJ1-5	CSASRGVGNQPQHF	TGCAGTGCTAGTCGGGGGGTTGGCAATCAGCCCCAGCATTTT
once	.	TRBV3-1/TRBV3-2	TRBJ1-1	CASSPAGENTEAFF	TGTGCCAGCAGCCCCGCAGGGGAGAACACTGAAGCTTTCTTT
.	TRBD1	TRBV2	TRBJ1-2	CASSEWGQGDSRYTF	TGTGCCAGCAGTGAGTGGGGACAGGGAGACTCACGCTACACCTTC
.	TRBD2	TRBV12-5	TRBJ2-2	CASGNGLAGDFTGELFF	TGTGCTAGTGGTAACGGACTAGCGGGAGATTTCACCGGGGAGCTGTTTTTT
.	.	TRBV5-8	TRBJ1-1	CASRAQQGRVNTEAFF	TGTGCCAGCAGGGCCCAACAGGGTAGGGTGAACACTGAAGCTTTCTTT
.	.	TRBV5-1	TRBJ2-5	CASSLSPGRQETQYF	TGCGCCAGCAGCTTGTCCCCAGGGAGGCAAGAGACCCAGTACTTC
once	TRBD1	TRBV2	TRBJ1-1	CASSSGQGQAFF	TGTGCCAGCAGTTCGGGACAGGGACAAGCTTTCTTT
.	TRBD1	TRBV3-1/TRBV3-2	TRBJ1-3	CASSHYLTGMGNTIYF	TGTGCCAGCAGCCATTATCTGACAGGGATGGGAAACACCATATATTTT
.	.	TRBV29-1	TRBJ1-5	CSVALSASQPQHF	TGCAGCGTTGCATTATCGGCTAGTCAGCCCCAGCATTTT
.	.	TRBV6-5	TRBJ2-3	CASSTPGTPGDTQYF	TGTGCCAGCAGCACCCCGGGAACCCCGGGAGATACGCAGTATTTT
.	.	TRBV19	TRBJ2-1	CASSIDPPTSSHYREQFF	TGTGCCAGTAGTATAGATCCCCCGACTAGTTCCCACTACCGTGAGCAGTTCTTC
.	.	TRBV11-2	TRBJ2-1	CASKPQRVYNEQFF	TGTGCCAGCAAGCCCCAGCGGGTGTACAATGAGCAGTTCTTC
.	.	TRBV5-1	TRBJ2-5	CASSLAGQKETQYF	TGCGCCAGCAGCCTCGCCGGACAGAAAGAGACCCAGTACTTC
.	TRBD2	TRBV5-1	TRBJ2-2	CASSLGAGDTGELFF	TGCGCCAGCAGCTTGGGGGCGGGAGACACCGGGGAGCTGTTTTTT
once	.	TRBV23-1	TRBJ1-4	CASSQPGFREKLFF	TGCGCCAGCAGTCAGCCAGGGTTTCGAGAAAAACTGTTTTTT
.	.	TRBV30	TRBJ1-1	CAWSARRAGNTEAFF	TGTGCCTGGAGTGCGCGCCGGGCGGGGAACACTGAAGCTTTCTTT
.	.	TRBV6-5	TRBJ2-2	CASKGRSTNTGELFF	TGTGCCAGCAAGGGGAGGTCAACAAACACCGGGGAGCTGTTTTTT
.	.	TRBV28	TRBJ1-4	CASRRGGDGEKLFF	TGTGCCAGCCGACGGGGAGGGGACGGTGAAAAACTGTTTTTT
.	.	TRBV10-3	TRBJ1-3	CASEGSGNTIYF	TGTGCCTCCGAGGGCTCTGGAAACACCATATATTTT
.	.	TRBV28	TRBJ2-5	CASSRGGVVRETQYF	TGTGCCAGCAGCAGAGGGGGAGTGGTCCGGGAGACCCAGTACTTC
few	TRBD1	TRBV6-5	TRBJ1-2	CASSSSGQGSGYTF	TGTGCCAGCAGTTCATCCGGACAGGGCTCTGGCTACACCTTC
.	.	TRBV5-1	TRBJ1-2	CASSLGTLYGYTF	TGCGCCAGCAGCCTAGGAACGCTCTATGGCTACACCTTC
.	TRBD2	TRBV4-1	TRBJ2-5	CASSQDGTAIAGVRGNQETQYF	TGCGCCAGCAGCCAAGATGGAACGGCAATAGCGGGAGTCCGGGGGAACCAAGAGACCCAGTACTTC
.	.	TRBV7-3	TRBJ2-2	CASSPGPFIRELFF	TGTGCCAGCAGCCCAGGCCCGTTCATCCGGGAGCTGTTTTTT
.	TRBD1	TRBV7-2	TRBJ2-1	CASSSQGYEQFF	TGTGCCAGCAGTTCACAGGGGTATGAGCAGTTCTTC
.	TRBD1	TRBV27	TRBJ1-1	CASSFLRTGGTTEAFF	TGTGCCAGCAGTTTTCTCCGCACAGGGGGAACCACTGAAGCTTTCTTT
.	TRBD1	TRBV4-1	TRBJ1-4	CASSLTGDNEKLFF	TGCGCCAGCAGTCTAACAGGGGATAATGAAAAACTGTTTTTT
many	.	TRBV5-4	TRBJ2-3	CASSLGAGSTDTQYF	TGTGCCAGCAGCTTGGGGGCAGGGAGCACAGATACGCAGTATTTT
.	.	TRBV24-1	TRBJ2-3	CATSDLRSGYTQYF	TGTGCCACCAGTGATTTGCGATCGGGGTATACGCAGTATTTT
.	TRBD2	TRBV28	TRBJ2-1	CASGRAYNEQFF	TGTGCCAGCGGGAGGGCCTACAATGAGCAGTTCTTC
.	.	TRBV9	TRBJ2-2	CASSVEGAGTGELFF	TGTGCCAGCAGCGTAGAGGGAGCGGGCACCGGGGAGCTGTTTTTT
.	TRBD2	TRBV5-6	TRBJ2-5	CASSPRGAGGLETQYF	TGTGCCAGCAGCCCCCGAGGGGCGGGAGGTTTAGAGACCCAGTACTTC
once	TRBD1	TRBV7-2	TRBJ2-2	CASSSPGPGGTGELFF	TGTGCCAGCAGCTCCCCTGGGCCAGGGGGCACCGGGGAGCTGTTTTTT
.	TRBD2	TRBV19	TRBJ2-7	CASSIGLAAYEQYF	TGTGCCAGTAGTATAGGACTAGCGGCCTACGAGCAGTACTTC
.	TRBD2	TRBV24-1	TRBJ2-1	CATSAGLAGADEQFF	TGTGCCACCAGCGCCGGACTAGCGGGAGCCGATGAGCAGTTCTTC
once	.	TRBV6-5	TRBJ1-5	CASSIRRGENQPQHF	TGTGCCAGCAGTATCCGTCGGGGAGAGAATCAGCCCCAGCATTTT
.	TRBD1	TRBV6-4	TRBJ2-1	CASSVSGQPYNEQFF	TGTGCCAGCAGTGTTTCGGGACAGCCTTACAATGAGCAGTTCTTC
.	TRBD1	TRBV19	TRBJ1-2	CASSIGVLSGGGYTF	TGTGCCAGTAGTATTGGCGTCCTCTCAGGGGGAGGCTACACCTTC
.	.	TRBV3-1/TRBV3-2	TRBJ2-4	CASSHGQVARLAKNIQYF	TGTGCCAGCAGCCATGGGCAGGTAGCGCGATTAGCCAAAAACATTCAGTACTTC
once	.	TRBV25-1	TRBJ1-6	CASRLASGVNSPLHF	TGTGCCAGCAGGTTGGCCTCGGGAGTCAATTCACCCCTCCACTTT
.	TRBD1	TRBV6-5	TRBJ2-1	CASKAGTGGYNEQFF	TGTGCCAGCAAAGCCGGGACAGGGGGCTACAATGAGCAGTTCTTC
.	TRBD2	TRBV2	TRBJ2-3	CASSQREAGGDTQYF	TGTGCCAGCAGCCAGCGGGAGGCCGGGGGAGATACGCAGTATTTT
.	TRBD1	TRBV3-1/TRBV3-2	TRBJ2-6	CASSQTGGPRANVLTF	TGTGCCAGCAGCCAAACAGGGGGCCCCCGGGCCAACGTCCTGACTTTC
.	.	TRBV28	TRBJ1-2	CATPRQRGGDYGYTF	TGTGCCACCCCACGCCAAAGAGGGGGTGACTATGGCTACACCTTC